A selection of T cell receptor beta chains follows, all from one sample in a study of blood T cells in healthy people across ages. TCRdb fed the 5' RACE reads into MiXCR, producing one record per CDR3 protein. The repertoire holds roughly 800,000 distinct CDR3 sequences, with 55% to 75% as singletons. Sequenced sample: blood. These receptors came from a man younger than 40 in good health. Both conserved end residues are part of each CDR3. For some rows the clone size is stated as once, few or many, or as a class when expanded; others skip it.

clone size: NA; J gene: TRBJ1-1; V gene: TRBV5-1; CDR3 protein: CASRIRANTEAFF
clone size: few; J gene: TRBJ2-1; V gene: TRBV4-2; CDR3 protein: CASSQGAITHSYNEQFF
clone size: NA; J gene: TRBJ2-3; V gene: TRBV6-5; CDR3 protein: CASSSGSTATDTQYF
clone size: few; J gene: TRBJ2-5; V gene: TRBV6-5; CDR3 protein: CASRSSYSTQETQYF
clone size: few; J gene: TRBJ2-4; V gene: TRBV11-3; CDR3 protein: CASSTSSGGGLLAKNIQYF
clone size: NA; J gene: TRBJ2-5; V gene: TRBV20-1; CDR3 protein: CSTYQPSGPQETQHF
clone size: NA; J gene: TRBJ2-7; V gene: TRBV12-3/TRBV12-4; CDR3 protein: CASSRRRSTSYEQYF
clone size: once; J gene: TRBJ2-1; V gene: TRBV14; CDR3 protein: CASSRLGGAYNEQFF
clone size: once; J gene: TRBJ1-5; V gene: TRBV20-1; CDR3 protein: CSAREPLWLNQPQHF
clone size: NA; J gene: TRBJ2-7; V gene: TRBV20-1; CDR3 protein: CSARENLYEQYF
clone size: NA; J gene: TRBJ1-2; V gene: TRBV14; CDR3 protein: CASSQDSRAGYGYTF
clone size: NA; J gene: TRBJ2-3; V gene: TRBV21-1; CDR3 protein: CASSKVVGGRKTIQTDTQYF
clone size: NA; J gene: TRBJ1-5; V gene: TRBV6-5; CDR3 protein: CASSYSWGGNQPQHF
clone size: NA; J gene: TRBJ2-1; V gene: TRBV20-1; CDR3 protein: CSASSVAKDEQFF
clone size: once; J gene: TRBJ2-2; V gene: TRBV7-2; CDR3 protein: CASSPRLAGSEELFF
clone size: NA; J gene: TRBJ2-1; V gene: TRBV5-6; CDR3 protein: CASSVGRDRGIDEQFF
clone size: NA; J gene: TRBJ2-1; V gene: TRBV11-2; CDR3 protein: CASSPDAGAGVNEQFF
clone size: NA; J gene: TRBJ1-2; V gene: TRBV20-1; CDR3 protein: CSARTSQGDNYGYTF
clone size: NA; J gene: TRBJ1-1; V gene: TRBV5-1; CDR3 protein: CASSLDLGSMNTEAFF
clone size: NA; J gene: TRBJ2-7; V gene: TRBV30; CDR3 protein: CAWGPGTGNYEQYF
clone size: NA; J gene: TRBJ1-5; V gene: TRBV30; CDR3 protein: CAWGTGGPDQPQHF
clone size: NA; J gene: TRBJ2-1; V gene: TRBV3-1; CDR3 protein: CASSQDDPSVGPYNEQFF
clone size: few; J gene: TRBJ2-1; V gene: TRBV7-2; CDR3 protein: CASSLSVGTENEQFF
clone size: NA; J gene: TRBJ1-4; V gene: TRBV4-3; CDR3 protein: CASSQERRNDEKLFF
clone size: NA; J gene: TRBJ1-2; V gene: TRBV5-1; CDR3 protein: CASSPATDSWRGYTF
clone size: NA; J gene: TRBJ2-7; V gene: TRBV30; CDR3 protein: CAWSPDRGEQYF
clone size: few; J gene: TRBJ1-2; V gene: TRBV20-1; CDR3 protein: CSARVGRADYGYTF
clone size: NA; J gene: NA; V gene: TRBV9; CDR3 protein: CASSPSRQPYEQYF
clone size: NA; J gene: TRBJ2-5; V gene: TRBV11-1; CDR3 protein: CASSPWTGEEQYF
clone size: few; J gene: TRBJ2-7; V gene: TRBV3-1; CDR3 protein: CASSMGLGPYEQYF
clone size: NA; J gene: TRBJ2-3; V gene: TRBV20-1; CDR3 protein: CSARAPRTSYTTDTQYF
clone size: NA; J gene: TRBJ1-2; V gene: TRBV30; CDR3 protein: CAWSADNYGYTF
clone size: NA; J gene: TRBJ2-5; V gene: TRBV29-1; CDR3 protein: CSVELAGAVQETQYF
clone size: once; J gene: TRBJ2-7; V gene: TRBV29-1; CDR3 protein: CSVSGDTNEQYF
clone size: NA; J gene: TRBJ2-7; V gene: TRBV11-1; CDR3 protein: CASSFLIRSEQYF
clone size: NA; J gene: TRBJ2-7; V gene: TRBV20-1; CDR3 protein: CSARDLRGLAGVSYEQYF
clone size: few; J gene: TRBJ2-1; V gene: TRBV20-1; CDR3 protein: CSAFPGQGNNEQFF
clone size: NA; J gene: TRBJ1-1; V gene: TRBV29-1; CDR3 protein: CSVEIILGPDTEAFF
clone size: few; J gene: TRBJ2-1; V gene: TRBV7-2; CDR3 protein: CASSVPTGGPNNEQFF
clone size: NA; J gene: TRBJ2-2; V gene: TRBV7-2; CDR3 protein: CASSLGGSYTGELFF
clone size: NA; J gene: TRBJ2-3; V gene: TRBV7-9; CDR3 protein: CASSPQKSGGDGTQYF
clone size: NA; J gene: TRBJ2-3; V gene: TRBV12-3/TRBV12-4; CDR3 protein: CASSLQEIGKYF
clone size: NA; J gene: TRBJ2-3; V gene: TRBV29-1; CDR3 protein: CSVRTSGVGTDTQYF